This entry lists 9 T cell receptor beta chains sequenced from one sample in a study of OX40 agonist ivuxolimab in advanced cancers. Sequencing used immunoSEQ multiplex PCR; TCRdb keeps in-frame clones, though not all of them. The sample records tens of thousands of clones, about 85% being singletons. This specimen was CD4+ or CD8+ T cells sorted from blood, taken in a trial of the OX40 agonist ivuxolimab. Source of these receptors: an adult with an advanced solid tumor such as melanoma, head and neck, liver or kidney cancer.

The chain employs TRBV25-1 and TRBJ1-2, with a tentative D call TRBD1 (6 bases). The CDR3 covers 12 residues. Trimming took 4 bases from V and 5 from J, leaving 8 bases between them. Germline V CDR1 and CDR2: MGHDK, SYGVNS. The CDR3 loop is CASSATGYGYTF. In nucleotides, the CDR3 is TGTGCCAGCAGTGCAACAGGGTATGGCTACACCTTC.

The chain employs TRBV5-6 and TRBJ1-1; maybe TRBD1 (5 bases). The V end lost 6 bases, the J end lost 2 bases, and 8 bases lay between the germline ends. This CDR3 has 12 amino acids. Germline CDR1 is SGHDT and CDR2 is YYEEEE. The CDR3 region is CASTRGNTEAFF. The DNA of the CDR3 is TGTGCCAGCACACGGGGCAACACTGAAGCTTTCTTT.

The V and J genes are TRBV7-8 and TRBJ2-6, with D possibly matching TRBD2 (5 bases). V lost 2 bases and J 0 bases, leaving 14 bases between the germline ends. The CDR3 extends over 18 amino acids. The V gene's germline CDR1 is SGHVS and CDR2 FQNEAQ. The CDR3 spells CASSLRGLDLSGANVLTF. The CDR3 region has the DNA TGTGCCAGCAGCTTACGAGGGTTAGACCTCTCTGGGGCCAACGTCCTGACTTTC.

The chain employs TRBV2 and TRBJ2-3, with 11 positions matching TRBD2. Germline CDR1 is SNHLY and CDR2 is FYNNEI. This CDR3 is 15 amino acids long. Losses at the gene ends were 5 bases for V and 5 bases for J; bases not matched to a gene: 6. The CDR3 spells CASSTTGLAGDTQYF. CDR3 DNA: TGTGCCAGCAGTACAACTGGACTAGCGGGAGATACGCAGTATTTT.

The chain couples TRBV7-8 to TRBJ1-1, with a possible D match to TRBD1 (5 bases). This CDR3 has 15 residues. Looked up from germline, CDR1 is SGHVS and CDR2 is FQNEAQ. The V and J ends lost 1 base and 4 bases respectively, with 13 bases between them. CDR3 in DNA: TGTGCCAGCAGCTTAGGGCAGGGTCGAGGCACTGAAGCTTTCTTT. Its protein is CASSLGQGRGTEAFF.

The rearrangement links TRBV30 to TRBJ2-4; perhaps TRBD1 as D (6 bases). Trimming removed 1 base from V and 0 bases from J, with 25 bases in between. Germline CDR1 GTSNPN, CDR2 SVGIG (reference sequence). CDR3 length: 20 residues. CDR3 region: CAWSGYSQGRVRLAKNIQYF. The DNA for the CDR3 is TGTGCCTGGAGTGGATACTCCCAGGGGCGGGTACGATTAGCCAAAAACATTCAGTACTTC.

CDR3 in DNA: TGCGCCAGCAGCTTGGAGCGGGGGGGCCGAGATACGCAGTATTTT. It specifies CASSLERGGRDTQYF. This chain uses TRBV5-1 with TRBJ2-3; 10 bases fit TRBD2. Germline lookup yields CDR1 SGHRS and CDR2 YFSETQ. V dropped 0 bases and J dropped 5; count of bases not matched to a gene: 3. This CDR3 has 15 amino acids.

This chain connects TRBV2 to TRBJ2-1; 10 bases match TRBD2. V was pared by 0 bases and J by 5 bases, with 1 base of the junction left unmatched. Germline CDR1 reads SNHLY; CDR2 reads FYNNEI. The CDR3 is 15 amino acids. The CDR3 nucleotides are TGTGCCAGCAGTGAAGCTCTAGCGGGGGACAATGAGCAGTTCTTC. The encoded protein is CASSEALAGDNEQFF. Drawing the rest from reference TRBV2 and TRBJ2-1, the complete variable domain is EPEVTQTPSHQVTQMGQEVILRCVPISNHLYFYWYRQILGQKVEFLVSFYNNEISEKSEIFDDQFSVERPDGSNFTLKIRSTKLEDSAMYFCASSEALAGDNEQFFGPGTRLTVL.

The chain is built from TRBV5-4 and TRBJ1-5; possible D gene TRBD1, 5 bases. This CDR3 comprises 20 residues. Trimming removed 4 bases from V and 1 base from J, with 27 bases in between. Germline loops: CDR1 SGHNT, CDR2 YYREEE (reference sequence). The CDR3: CASSPVTGGREDRSNQPQHF. The CDR3 region has the DNA TGTGCCAGCAGCCCGGTAACGGGGGGTCGGGAAGACCGGAGCAATCAGCCCCAGCATTTT.